This TCR beta chain stems from a study of CD8+ T cells in alopecia areata. Study results and caveats: Scalp lesions, especially in alopecia totalis/universalis, had higher clonality than normal scalp. Sequenced scalp T cells also include alphabeta T cells resident in normal skin. Shared TCR sequences were less clear between patients than in mice, possibly partly from HLA diversity.

The authors extracted RNA and reverse transcribed it into cDNA as the sequencing template. Assay: immunoSEQ multiplex PCR; the TCRdb copy retains only in-frame clones and omits some. The sample has about 99,000 clones; 45% to 60% are singletons. Sorting separated CD4+ and CD8+ T cells out of PBMCs. Unmatched junction bases numbered 6, after V lost 6 bases and J lost 5 bases. The CDR3 runs to 14 residues. Germline V gene data show CDR1 as SGHTA and CDR2 as FQGNSA. As to this clone: Its antigen is not identified.

The chain recombines TRBV7-2 with TRBJ2-3; 9 nucleotides align to TRBD2. What was sequenced was CD4+ T cells sorted from blood. This receptor was identified in a human donor in good health. This CDR3 is CASSSSGGKDTQYF. As DNA, the CDR3 is TGTGCCAGCAGTTCGAGCGGGGGGAAAGATACGCAGTATTTT.